The next 20 T cell receptor beta chains were all read from a single sample in a study of blood T cells in healthy people across ages (dated by TCRdb to the mid-2010s). The library relied on 5' RACE. Sequencer: Illumina HiSeq 2500. A second 7 to 11 cycle PCR used a sample-barcoded 5' primer and a J-beta primer mix. In TCRdb, the public reads were trimmed at Q25 with fastp and aligned with MiXCR, with productive beta chains retained. Rows with one shared CDR3 protein collapse into an entry with the most common genes and DNA. The sample includes about 590,000 distinct CDR3 sequences, with about 30% observed a single time. Jointly, the top ten make up around a sixth of the sample. The sequencing input was blood. These receptors were obtained from a woman aged 80 or older in good health.

This clonotype was detected ten times or more. This chain uses TRBV4-2 with TRBJ2-7, with D hard to call. In germline, CDR1 is LGHNA, CDR2 YNFKEQ. The CDR3 is 14 residues long. V lost 0 bases and J lost 3, with 9 bases in between. As DNA, the CDR3 is TGTGCCAGCAGCCAAGATCGGGCTAGCTACGAGCAGTACTTC. Translating gives CASSQDRASYEQYF.

The sample holds one count of this clonotype. Since a much larger clone is just one base distant, this may be a read error. The chain has TRBV7-3 and TRBJ2-7; either TRBD1 or TRBD2 may fit D (6 bases each). The germline V gene has CDR1 SGHTA and CDR2 FQGTGA. The CDR3 has 16 amino acids. Trimming left V 5 bases short and J 7 bases short, with 24 bases between. In DNA form, the CDR3 reads TGTGCCAGCAGCCGAAATGGGGGCGGGGAGACGGTAGAGCAGTACTTC. It codes for CASSRNGGGETVEQYF. The complete variable domain, with remaining parts taken from reference TRBV7-3 and TRBJ2-7, reads GAGVSQTPSNKVTEKGKYVELRCDPISGHTALYWYRQSLGQGPEFLIYFQGTGAADDSGLPNDRFFAVRPEGSVSTLKIQRTERGDSAVYLCASSRNGGGETVEQYFGPGTRLTVT.

This clonotype was seen repeatedly, ten times or more. V usage is TRBV28 and J usage is TRBJ2-5, with 10 bases matching TRBD2. The J segment lost 2 bases and the V segment lost 6 bases, leaving 12 bases of the junction unmatched. Germline CDR1 MDHEN, CDR2 SYDVKM. This CDR3 spans 17 amino acids. In nucleotides, the CDR3 is TGTGCCAGCAGCCTGTGGACTAGCGGCGCTTCTCAAGAGACCCAGTACTTC. Encoded protein: CASSLWTSGASQETQYF.

V is TRBV11-2 and J is TRBJ1-5, with TRBD1 matching 7 bases. This CDR3 is built from 14 residues. Trimming took 2 bases from V and 6 from J; bases not matched to a gene: 4. Germline loops: CDR1 SGHAT, CDR2 FQNNGV. The chain's CDR3 is CASSLQGGVQPQHF. CDR3 nucleotide sequence: TGTGCCAGCAGCTTACAGGGGGGGGTTCAGCCCCAGCATTTT. Combining the CDR3 with reference TRBV11-2 and TRBJ1-5 gives the whole variable domain EAGVAQSPRYKIIEKRQSVAFWCNPISGHATLYWYQQILGQGPKLLIQFQNNGVVDDSQLPKDRFSAERLKGVDSTLKIQPAKLEDSAVYLCASSLQGGVQPQHFGDGTRLSIL.

This clonotype has a count of ten or more. This chain joins TRBV5-6 and TRBJ1-2; the D is unclear. Per germline, CDR1 SGHDT and CDR2 YYEEEE. V was clipped by 1 base and J by 4 bases, with 8 bases between them. The CDR3 contains 13 residues. In nucleotides, the CDR3 is TGTGCCAGCAGCTTGAACGGTCTCTATGGCTACACCTTC. It codes for CASSLNGLYGYTF.

Only a few counts were recorded for this clonotype. The chain carries TRBV20-1 and TRBJ1-6, with D unclear. Deletions cut 5 bases from V and 0 bases from J, with 8 bases between. The CDR3 has 14 amino acids. Per germline, CDR1 DFQATT and CDR2 SNEGSKA (reference sequence). CDR3 nucleotides: TGCAGTGCTCAGATGAGCTCCTATAATTCACCCCTCCACTTT. This codes for CSAQMSSYNSPLHF.

This clonotype occurred once. J is TRBJ2-1 and V is TRBV11-1, with D unclear. The length of the CDR3 is 15 residues. Trimming shortened V by 0 bases and J by 6 bases, and 12 bases separated the two germline ends. Germline CDR1 and CDR2: SGHAT and FQDESV (reference sequence). CDR3 protein: CASSLAWQVGNEQFF. The CDR3 DNA reads as TGTGCCAGCAGCTTAGCGTGGCAGGTAGGCAATGAGCAGTTCTTC.

This clonotype was seen ten or more times. The J gene is TRBJ2-1, the V gene TRBV9, with TRBD2 matching 13 bases. V lost 4 bases to trimming and J lost 4 bases; unmatched junction nucleotides: 5. This CDR3 has 16 amino acids. CDR1 and CDR2 from the germline V gene are SGDLS and YYNGEE. The CDR3 DNA is TGTGCCAGCAGCTCGCGACTAGCGGGGGGTTACAATGAGCAGTTCTTC. It translates to CASSSRLAGGYNEQFF.

CDR3 in DNA: TGTGCCAGCAGCGAGTGGGCGGGACTCATGTACAATGAGCAGTACTTC. This sequence encodes CASSEWAGLMYNEQYF. V gene TRBV9 combines with J gene TRBJ2-1; perhaps TRBD2 as D (6 bases). The J call may be incorrect, as the DNA end agrees better with TRBJ2-7. The CDR3 has 16 amino acids. Germline V CDR1 and CDR2: SGDLS, YYNGEE.

The V and J genes are TRBV7-9 and TRBJ1-1; maybe TRBD1 (5 bases). The V end lost 3 bases, the J end lost 11 bases, and 16 bases lay between the germline ends. CDR3 length: 13 residues. Germline V gene sequence: CDR1 SEHNR, CDR2 FQNEAQ (reference sequence). CDR3 bases: TGTGCCAGCAGCTTGACCGCGCAGGGTAGTGCTTTCTTT. Translating gives CASSLTAQGSAFF.

Comments on this clonotype: A much larger clone lies a single base off, so this may be a read error. The chain joins TRBV7-2 to TRBJ1-4; a possible D gene is TRBD1 (6 bases). The CDR3 is 11 amino acids. V was pared by 10 bases and J by 4 bases, with 7 bases between. In germline, CDR1 is SGHTA, CDR2 FQGNSA. The CDR3 sequence is CATRGNEKLFF. The CDR3 DNA sequence: TGTGCCACCAGGGGTAATGAAAAACTGTTTTTT.

This clonotype was seen at least ten times. The genes are TRBV20-1 and TRBJ1-2; D might be TRBD1 (5 bases). Deletions cut 2 bases from V and 0 bases from J, with 13 bases between. Germline V gene data show CDR1 as DFQATT and CDR2 as SNEGSKA (reference sequence). The CDR3 extends over 15 amino acids. The CDR3 protein is CSARPGPQTNYGYTF. The CDR3 DNA sequence: TGCAGTGCTAGACCAGGGCCTCAAACTAACTATGGCTACACCTTC.

In its sample, this clonotype was seen many times. The chain couples TRBV10-3 to TRBJ2-7; D remains ambiguous. The CDR3 extends over 16 amino acids. Germline V gene data show CDR1 as ENHRY and CDR2 as SYGVKD. The V end was cut by 3 bases, the J end by 3 bases, with 18 bases between. The CDR3 DNA reads TGTGCCATCAGTGACTCAGGCCCCCGGTCCTACTACGAGCAGTACTTC. As protein: CAISDSGPRSYYEQYF.

This clonotype was recorded many times. The V and J genes are TRBV6-1 and TRBJ2-5, with a possible D match to TRBD1 (5 bases). CDR1 and CDR2 from the germline V gene are MNHNS and SASEGT. This CDR3 contains 16 residues. V gave up 2 bases and J gave up 2 bases, with 15 bases separating them. This CDR3 is CASSENGASLQETQYF. The CDR3 bases are TGTGCCAGCAGTGAAAATGGGGCCTCTCTTCAAGAGACCCAGTACTTC.

The chain recombines TRBV15 with TRBJ2-1; D is undetermined. CDR1 is LNHNV and CDR2 is YYDKDF in the germline V gene (reference sequence). This CDR3 has 18 amino acids. V was cut by 0 bases and J by 4 bases, with 19 bases left in between. The CDR3 is CATSRDLSSPGPYNEQFF. The CDR3 DNA sequence: TGTGCCACCAGCAGAGATCTATCGTCGCCTGGACCGTACAATGAGCAGTTCTTC.

About this clonotype: A junction end diverges from the germline sequence, so it may reflect a read error. J is TRBJ2-1 and V is TRBV3-1; D gene ambiguous. CDR3 length: 11 amino acids. Germline V lookup: CDR1 LGHDT, CDR2 YNNKEL (reference sequence). The CDR3 nucleotides are TGTGCCGGCAGCCTGTACAATGAGCAATTCTTC. Translating gives CAGSLYNEQFF.

The chain carries TRBV28 and TRBJ1-4, with D possibly matching TRBD1 (6 bases). Trimming pared 6 bases from V and 1 base from J, leaving 18 bases between. The CDR3 has 17 amino acids. Germline V CDR1 and CDR2: MDHEN, SYDVKM. The CDR3 sequence is CASSLWGGRGTNEKLFF. For the CDR3, the DNA is TGTGCCAGCAGCCTCTGGGGGGGCAGAGGAACTAATGAAAAACTGTTTTTT.

Notes on this clonotype: A much larger clone lies one base from this, so it may be a read error. V gene TRBV3-1 combines with J gene TRBJ1-1, with 7 positions matching TRBD1. The CDR3 length is 16 residues. The V segment lost 3 bases and the J segment 0 bases; nucleotides outside the gene matches: 7. Germline V gene sequence: CDR1 LGHDT, CDR2 YNNKEL (reference sequence). As DNA, the CDR3 is TGTGCCAGCAGCCAGCCCCACAGGGGCATGAACACTGAAGCTTTCTTT. Translation gives CASSQPHRGMNTEAFF.

This chain connects TRBV30 to TRBJ2-5; 13 bases agree with TRBD2. This CDR3 spans 17 amino acids. After removal of 1 base from V and 1 base from J, the junction contained 6 bases not matched to a gene. The germline CDR1 and CDR2 sequences are GTSNPN and SVGIG (reference sequence). In nucleotides, the CDR3 is TGTGCCTGGAGTGGGGAGACTAGCGGGGGGACCCAAGAGACCCAGTACTTC. Translated: CAWSGETSGGTQETQYF.

To note about this clonotype: A much more abundant neighbour one base away suggests this may be a read error. The chain carries TRBV20-1 and TRBJ2-7; D is perhaps TRBD1 (7 bases). Germline V gene lookup returns CDR1 DFQATT and CDR2 SNEGSKA (reference sequence). The CDR3 contains 13 residues. The V and J ends lost 6 bases and 7 bases respectively, with 19 bases between them. The CDR3 DNA reads TGCAGTGCCGGCAGGGGGGCATCGAATGAGCAGTACTTC. As protein: CSAGRGASNEQYF.